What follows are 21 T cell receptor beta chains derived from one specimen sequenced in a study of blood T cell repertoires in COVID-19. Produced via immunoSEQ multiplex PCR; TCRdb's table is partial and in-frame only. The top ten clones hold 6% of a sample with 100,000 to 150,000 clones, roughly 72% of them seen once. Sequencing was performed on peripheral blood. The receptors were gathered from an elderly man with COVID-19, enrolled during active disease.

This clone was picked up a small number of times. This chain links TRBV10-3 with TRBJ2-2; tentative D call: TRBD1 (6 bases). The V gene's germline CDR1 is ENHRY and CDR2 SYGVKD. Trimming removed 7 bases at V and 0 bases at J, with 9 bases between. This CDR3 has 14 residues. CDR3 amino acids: CAINGQSNTGELFF. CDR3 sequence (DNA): TGTGCCATCAATGGACAGTCGAACACCGGGGAGCTGTTTTTT.

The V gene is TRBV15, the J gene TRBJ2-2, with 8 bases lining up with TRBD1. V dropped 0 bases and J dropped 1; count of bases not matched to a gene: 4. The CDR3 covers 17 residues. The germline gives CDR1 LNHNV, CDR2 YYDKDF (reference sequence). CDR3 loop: CATSRDYGQGNTGELFF. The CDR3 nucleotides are TGTGCCACCAGCAGAGATTACGGACAGGGGAACACCGGGGAGCTGTTTTTT.

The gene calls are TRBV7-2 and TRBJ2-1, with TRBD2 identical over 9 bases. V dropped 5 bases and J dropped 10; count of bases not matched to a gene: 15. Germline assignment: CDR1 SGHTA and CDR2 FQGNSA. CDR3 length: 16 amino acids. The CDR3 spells CASSPTLAGGIGEQFF. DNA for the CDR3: TGTGCCAGCAGCCCCACTCTGGCGGGAGGGATCGGAGAGCAGTTCTTC.

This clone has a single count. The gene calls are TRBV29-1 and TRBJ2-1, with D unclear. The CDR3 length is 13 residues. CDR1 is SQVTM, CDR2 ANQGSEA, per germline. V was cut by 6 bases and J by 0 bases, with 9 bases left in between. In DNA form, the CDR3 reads TGCAGCGTATCCAAGAGCTCCTACAATGAGCAGTTCTTC. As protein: CSVSKSSYNEQFF.

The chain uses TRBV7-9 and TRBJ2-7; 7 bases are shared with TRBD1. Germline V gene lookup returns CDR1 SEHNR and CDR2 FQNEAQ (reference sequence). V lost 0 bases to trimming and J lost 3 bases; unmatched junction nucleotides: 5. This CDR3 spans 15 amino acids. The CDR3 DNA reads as TGTGCCAGCAGCTTAGCCCGACAGGGTTTCTACGAGCAGTACTTC. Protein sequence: CASSLARQGFYEQYF.

CDR3 loop: CASSQSGTGDYEQYF. The CDR3 DNA is TGTGCCAGCAGCCAGTCCGGGACAGGGGACTACGAGCAGTACTTC. This chain uses TRBV5-4 with TRBJ2-7; 10 bases are shared with TRBD1. CDR1 is SGHNT, CDR2 YYREEE, per germline (reference sequence). This CDR3 region has 15 residues. Trimming took 4 bases from V and 3 from J; bases not matched to a gene: 7.

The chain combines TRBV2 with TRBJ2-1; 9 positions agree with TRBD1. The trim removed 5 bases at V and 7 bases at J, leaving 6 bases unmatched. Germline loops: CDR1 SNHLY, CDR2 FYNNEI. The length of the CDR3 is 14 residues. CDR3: CASSIQGAQNEQFF. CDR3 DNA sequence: TGTGCCAGCAGTATACAGGGGGCTCAGAATGAGCAGTTCTTC.

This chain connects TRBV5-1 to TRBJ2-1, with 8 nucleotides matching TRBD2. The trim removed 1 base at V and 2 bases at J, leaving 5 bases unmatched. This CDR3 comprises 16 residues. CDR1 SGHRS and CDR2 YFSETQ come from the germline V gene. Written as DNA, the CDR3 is TGCGCCAGCAGCTTGCGGGTTAGCGGGACCTACAATGAGCAGTTCTTC. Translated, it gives CASSLRVSGTYNEQFF.

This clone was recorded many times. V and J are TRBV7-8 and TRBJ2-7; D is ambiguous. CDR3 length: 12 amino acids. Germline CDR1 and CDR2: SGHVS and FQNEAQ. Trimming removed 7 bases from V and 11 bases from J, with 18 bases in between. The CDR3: CASMGSPEQEYF. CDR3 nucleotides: TGTGCCAGCATGGGTAGTCCCGAGCAGGAGTACTTC.

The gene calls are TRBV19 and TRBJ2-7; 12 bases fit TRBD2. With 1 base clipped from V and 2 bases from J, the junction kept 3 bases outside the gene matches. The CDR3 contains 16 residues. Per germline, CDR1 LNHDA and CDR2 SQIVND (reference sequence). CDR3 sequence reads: CASSIASGRATYEQYF. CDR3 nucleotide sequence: TGTGCCAGTAGTATAGCTAGCGGGAGGGCCACCTACGAGCAGTACTTC.

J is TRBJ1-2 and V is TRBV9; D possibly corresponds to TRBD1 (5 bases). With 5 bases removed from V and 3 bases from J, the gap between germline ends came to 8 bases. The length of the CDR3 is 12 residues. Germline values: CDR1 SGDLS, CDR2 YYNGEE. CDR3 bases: TGTGCCAGCAGGGGGCCCGACTATGGCTACACCTTC. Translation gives CASRGPDYGYTF.

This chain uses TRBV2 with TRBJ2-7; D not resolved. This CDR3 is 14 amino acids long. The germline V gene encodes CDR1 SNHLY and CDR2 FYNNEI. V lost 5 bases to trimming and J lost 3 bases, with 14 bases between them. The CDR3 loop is CASSLDITIYEQYF. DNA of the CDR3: TGTGCCAGCAGTCTAGATATTACAATCTACGAGCAGTACTTC.

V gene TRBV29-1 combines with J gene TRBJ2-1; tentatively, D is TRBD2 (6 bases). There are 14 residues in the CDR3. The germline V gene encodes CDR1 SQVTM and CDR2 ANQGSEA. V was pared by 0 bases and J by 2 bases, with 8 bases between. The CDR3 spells CSVEDQRAYNEQFF. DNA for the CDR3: TGCAGCGTTGAAGACCAGCGGGCCTACAATGAGCAGTTCTTC.

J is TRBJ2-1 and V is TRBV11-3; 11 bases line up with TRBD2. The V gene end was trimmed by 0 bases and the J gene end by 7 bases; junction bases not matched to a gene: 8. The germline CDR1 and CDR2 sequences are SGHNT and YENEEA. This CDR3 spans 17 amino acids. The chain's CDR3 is CASSLEPTSGIANEQFF. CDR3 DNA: TGTGCCAGCAGCTTAGAACCGACTAGCGGGATAGCAAATGAGCAGTTCTTC.

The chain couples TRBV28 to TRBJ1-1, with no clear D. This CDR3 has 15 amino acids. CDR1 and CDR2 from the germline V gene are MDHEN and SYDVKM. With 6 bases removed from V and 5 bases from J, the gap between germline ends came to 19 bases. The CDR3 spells CASRTIREGWTEAFF. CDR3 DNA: TGTGCCAGCAGAACAATCCGGGAGGGTTGGACTGAAGCTTTCTTT.

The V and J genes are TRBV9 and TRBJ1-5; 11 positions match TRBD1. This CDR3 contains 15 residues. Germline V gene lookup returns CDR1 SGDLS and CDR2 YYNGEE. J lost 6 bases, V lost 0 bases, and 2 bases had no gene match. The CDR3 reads CASSVGTGGTQPQHF. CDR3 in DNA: TGTGCCAGCAGCGTAGGGACAGGGGGCACTCAGCCCCAGCATTTT. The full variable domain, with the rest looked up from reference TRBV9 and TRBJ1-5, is DSGVTQTPKHLITATGQRVTLRCSPRSGDLSVYWYQQSLDQGLQFLIQYYNGEERAKGNILERFSAQQFPDLHSELNLSSLELGDSALYFCASSVGTGGTQPQHFGDGTRLSIL.

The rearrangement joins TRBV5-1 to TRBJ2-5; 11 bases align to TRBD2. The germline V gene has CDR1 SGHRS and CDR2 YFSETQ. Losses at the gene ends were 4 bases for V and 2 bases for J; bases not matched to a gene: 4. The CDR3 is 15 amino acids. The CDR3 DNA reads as TGCGCCAGCAGCAAGACTAGCGGGGTACAAGAGACCCAGTACTTC. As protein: CASSKTSGVQETQYF. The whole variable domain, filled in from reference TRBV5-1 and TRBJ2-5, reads KAGVTQTPRYLIKTRGQQVTLSCSPISGHRSVSWYQQTPGQGLQFLFEYFSETQRNKGNFPGRFSGRQFSNSRSEMNVSTLELGDSALYLCASSKTSGVQETQYFGPGTRLLVL.

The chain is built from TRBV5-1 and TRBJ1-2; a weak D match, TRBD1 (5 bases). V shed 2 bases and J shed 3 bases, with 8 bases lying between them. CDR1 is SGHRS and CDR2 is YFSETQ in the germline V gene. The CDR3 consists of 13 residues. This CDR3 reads CASSFGGDYGYTF. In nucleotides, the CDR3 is TGCGCCAGCAGCTTCGGGGGGGACTATGGCTACACCTTC.

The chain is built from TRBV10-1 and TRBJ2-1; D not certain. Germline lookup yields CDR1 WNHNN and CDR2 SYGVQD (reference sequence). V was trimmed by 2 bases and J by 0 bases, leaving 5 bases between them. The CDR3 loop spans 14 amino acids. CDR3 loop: CASSEESSYNEQFF. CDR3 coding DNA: TGCGCCAGCAGTGAGGAGAGCTCCTACAATGAGCAGTTCTTC.

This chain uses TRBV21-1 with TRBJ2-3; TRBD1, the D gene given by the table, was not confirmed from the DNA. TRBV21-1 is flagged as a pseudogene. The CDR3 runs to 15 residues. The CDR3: CASCRGTGGPDTQYF. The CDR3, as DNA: TGTGCCAGCTGCAGGGGTACAGGGGGCCCAGATACGCAGTATTTT.

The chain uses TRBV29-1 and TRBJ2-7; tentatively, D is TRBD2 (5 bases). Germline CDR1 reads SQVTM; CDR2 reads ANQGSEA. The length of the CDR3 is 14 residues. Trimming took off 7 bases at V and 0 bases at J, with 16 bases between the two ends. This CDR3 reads CSASAGAHSYEQYF. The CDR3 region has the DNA TGCAGCGCCTCGGCGGGCGCCCACTCCTACGAGCAGTACTTC.